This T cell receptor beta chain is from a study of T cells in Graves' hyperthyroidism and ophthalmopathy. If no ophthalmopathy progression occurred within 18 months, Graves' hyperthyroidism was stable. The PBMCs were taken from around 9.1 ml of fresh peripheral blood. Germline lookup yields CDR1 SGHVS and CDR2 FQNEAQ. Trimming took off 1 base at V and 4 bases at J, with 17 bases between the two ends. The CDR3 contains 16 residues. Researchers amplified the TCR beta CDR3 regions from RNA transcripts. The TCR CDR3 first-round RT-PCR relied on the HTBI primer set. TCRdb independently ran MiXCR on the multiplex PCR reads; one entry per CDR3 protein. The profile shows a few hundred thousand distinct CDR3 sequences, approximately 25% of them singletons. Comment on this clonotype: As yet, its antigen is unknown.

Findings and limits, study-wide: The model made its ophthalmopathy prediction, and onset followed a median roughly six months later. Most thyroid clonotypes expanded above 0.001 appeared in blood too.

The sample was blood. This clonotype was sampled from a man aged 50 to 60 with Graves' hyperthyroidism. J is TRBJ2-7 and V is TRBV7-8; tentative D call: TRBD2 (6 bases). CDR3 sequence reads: CASSLGVSGLQYEQYF. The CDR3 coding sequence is TGTGCCAGCAGCTTAGGGGTTAGCGGACTACAGTACGAGCAGTACTTC.